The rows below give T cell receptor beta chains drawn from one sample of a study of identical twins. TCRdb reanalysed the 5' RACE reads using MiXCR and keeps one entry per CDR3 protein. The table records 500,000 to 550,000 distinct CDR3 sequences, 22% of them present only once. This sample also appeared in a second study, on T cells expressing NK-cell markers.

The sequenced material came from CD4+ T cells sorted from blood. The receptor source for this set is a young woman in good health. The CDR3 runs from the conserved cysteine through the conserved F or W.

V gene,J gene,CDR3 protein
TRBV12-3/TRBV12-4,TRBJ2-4,CASGSLNIQYF
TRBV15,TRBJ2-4,CATSKGGQAKNIQYF
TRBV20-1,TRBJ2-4,CSPGLAGAAKNIQYF
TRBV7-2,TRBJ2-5,CASSLVPGLETQYF
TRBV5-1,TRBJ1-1,CASSFVVESTEAFF
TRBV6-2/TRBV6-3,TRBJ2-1,CASSENGPLYNEQFF
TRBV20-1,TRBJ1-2,CSARFQGGGYTF
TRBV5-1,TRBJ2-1,CASSSLANNEQFF
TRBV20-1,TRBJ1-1,CSARVNPGGGAEAFF
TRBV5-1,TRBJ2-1,CASSLAAGLASYNEQFF
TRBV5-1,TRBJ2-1,CASSLESSYNEQFF
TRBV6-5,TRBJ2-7,CASSYTGVGGYEQYF